This T cell receptor (beta chain) is from a study of OX40 agonist ivuxolimab in advanced cancers. Study-wide context: Averaging roughly 60 years in age, with a range of roughly 23 to 80, the cohort was approximately 84% male. Study results and caveats: The study observed clonal expansion of CD4+ and CD8+ blood T cells by week 6 at 0.1 to 3.0 mg/kg.

V dropped 2 bases and J dropped 0 bases, with 14 bases sitting between them. Germline CDR1 and CDR2: SQVTM and ANQGSEA. The CDR3 has 16 residues. Concerning this clone: As yet, its antigen is unknown.

Profiled with immunoSEQ multiplex PCR; TCRdb holds only in-frame clones, not every one. This sample has fewer than 80,000 clones, with 89% found just once. The sequence was collected from an adult with an advanced solid tumor such as melanoma, head and neck, liver or kidney cancer. This rearrangement joins TRBV29-1 to TRBJ2-1, with D possibly matching TRBD2 (6 bases). The sample was CD4+ or CD8+ T cells sorted from blood, taken in a trial of the OX40 agonist ivuxolimab. The CDR3 DNA is TGCAGCGTTGAACCCGGCGGGATACCCTCCTACAATGAGCAGTTCTTC. This gives the protein CSVEPGGIPSYNEQFF.